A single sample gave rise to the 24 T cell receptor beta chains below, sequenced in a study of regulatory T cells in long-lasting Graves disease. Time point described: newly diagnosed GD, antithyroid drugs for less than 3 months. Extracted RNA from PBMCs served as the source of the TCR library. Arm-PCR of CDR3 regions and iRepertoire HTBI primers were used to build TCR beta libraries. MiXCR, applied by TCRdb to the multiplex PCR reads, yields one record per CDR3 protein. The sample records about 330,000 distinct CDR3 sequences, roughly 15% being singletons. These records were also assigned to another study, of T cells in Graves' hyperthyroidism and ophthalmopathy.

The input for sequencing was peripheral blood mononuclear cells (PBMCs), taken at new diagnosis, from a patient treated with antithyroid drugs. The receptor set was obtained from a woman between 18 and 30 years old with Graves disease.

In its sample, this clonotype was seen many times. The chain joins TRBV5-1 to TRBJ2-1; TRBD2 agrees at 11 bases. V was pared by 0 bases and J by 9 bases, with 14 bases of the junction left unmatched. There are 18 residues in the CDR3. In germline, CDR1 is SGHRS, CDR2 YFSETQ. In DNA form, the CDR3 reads TGCGCCAGCAGCTTGGGGGACCCACTAGCGGGAGATGGGAGTGAGCAGTTCTTC. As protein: CASSLGDPLAGDGSEQFF.

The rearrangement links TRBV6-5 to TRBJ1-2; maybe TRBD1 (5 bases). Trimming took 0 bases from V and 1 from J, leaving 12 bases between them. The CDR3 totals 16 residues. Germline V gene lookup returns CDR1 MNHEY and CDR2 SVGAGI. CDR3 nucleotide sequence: TGTGCCAGCAGTTACTCGGGGACGGGGCTTAACTATGGCTACACCTTC. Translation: CASSYSGTGLNYGYTF.

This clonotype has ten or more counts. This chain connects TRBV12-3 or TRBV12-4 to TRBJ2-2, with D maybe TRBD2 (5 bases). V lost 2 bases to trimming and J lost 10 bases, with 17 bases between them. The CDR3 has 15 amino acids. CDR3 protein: CASSLRGINFAELFF. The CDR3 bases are TGTGCCAGCAGTTTAAGAGGGATTAACTTCGCGGAGCTGTTTTTT.

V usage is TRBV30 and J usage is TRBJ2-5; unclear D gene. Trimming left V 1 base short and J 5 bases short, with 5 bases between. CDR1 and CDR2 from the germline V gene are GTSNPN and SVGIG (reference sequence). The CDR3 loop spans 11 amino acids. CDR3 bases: TGTGCCTGGAGTGCCAGGGAGACCCAGTACTTC. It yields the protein CAWSARETQYF.

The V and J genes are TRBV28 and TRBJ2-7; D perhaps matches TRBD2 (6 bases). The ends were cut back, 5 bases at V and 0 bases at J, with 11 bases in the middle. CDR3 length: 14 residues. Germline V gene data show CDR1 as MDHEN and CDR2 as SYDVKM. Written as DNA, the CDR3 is TGTGCCAGCAGTCCAGCCGGGGGCTCCTACGAGCAGTACTTC. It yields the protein CASSPAGGSYEQYF.

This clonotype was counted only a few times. CDR3 coding DNA: TGTGCCAGCTCACCTGTAAGGGGGCTCTACACTGAAGCTTTCTTT. It translates to CASSPVRGLYTEAFF. The gene calls are TRBV18 and TRBJ1-1; 7 bases line up with TRBD1. V lost 3 bases and J lost 3; bases outside the gene matches: 7. The CDR3 runs to 15 residues. The germline CDR1 and CDR2 sequences are KGHSH and LQKENI.

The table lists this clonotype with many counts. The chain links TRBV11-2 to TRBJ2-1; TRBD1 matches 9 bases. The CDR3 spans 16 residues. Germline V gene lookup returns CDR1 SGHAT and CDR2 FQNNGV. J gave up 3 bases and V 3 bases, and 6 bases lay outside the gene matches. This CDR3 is CASSLGYRGLYNEQFF. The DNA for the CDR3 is TGTGCCAGCAGCTTGGGATACAGGGGGCTCTACAATGAGCAGTTCTTC.

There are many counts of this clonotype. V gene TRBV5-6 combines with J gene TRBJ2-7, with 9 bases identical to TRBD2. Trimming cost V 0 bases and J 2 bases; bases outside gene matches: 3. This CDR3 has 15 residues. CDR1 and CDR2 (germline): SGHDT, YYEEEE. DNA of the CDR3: TGTGCCAGCAGCTTGGCGCTAGCGGGAACCTACGAGCAGTACTTC. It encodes CASSLALAGTYEQYF.

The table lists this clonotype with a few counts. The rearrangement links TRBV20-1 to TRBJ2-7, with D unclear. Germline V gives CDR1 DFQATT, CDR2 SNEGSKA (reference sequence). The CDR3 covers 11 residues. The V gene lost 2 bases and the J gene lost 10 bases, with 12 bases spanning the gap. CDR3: CSARTLRFQYF. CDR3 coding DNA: TGCAGTGCTAGAACCTTGCGGTTTCAGTACTTC.

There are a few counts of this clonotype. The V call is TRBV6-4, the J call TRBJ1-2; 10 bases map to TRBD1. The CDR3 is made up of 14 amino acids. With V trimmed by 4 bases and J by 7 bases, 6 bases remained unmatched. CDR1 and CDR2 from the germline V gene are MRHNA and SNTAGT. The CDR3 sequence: CASSGDRGLSGYTF. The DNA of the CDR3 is TGTGCCAGCAGTGGGGACAGGGGTCTGAGTGGCTACACCTTC.

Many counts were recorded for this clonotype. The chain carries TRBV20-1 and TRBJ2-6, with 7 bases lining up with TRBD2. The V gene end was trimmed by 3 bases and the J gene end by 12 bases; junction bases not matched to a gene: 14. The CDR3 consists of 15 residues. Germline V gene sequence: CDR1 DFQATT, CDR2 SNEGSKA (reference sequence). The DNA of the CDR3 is TGCAGTGCTAGGCCGGGGGGTTCGTCGGGGAGCGTCCTGACTTTC. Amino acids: CSARPGGSSGSVLTF.

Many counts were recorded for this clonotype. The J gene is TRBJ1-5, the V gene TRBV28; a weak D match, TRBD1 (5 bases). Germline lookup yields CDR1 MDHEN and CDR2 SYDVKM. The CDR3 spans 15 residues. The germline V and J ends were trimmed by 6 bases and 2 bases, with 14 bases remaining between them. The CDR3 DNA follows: TGTGCCAGCAGAGTAAGGGGTGGAGGCAATCAGCCCCAGCATTTT. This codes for CASRVRGGGNQPQHF. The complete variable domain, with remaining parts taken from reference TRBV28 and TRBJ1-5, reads DVKVTQSSRYLVKRTGEKVFLECVQDMDHENMFWYRQDPGLGLRLIYFSYDVKMKEKGDIPEGYSVSREKKERFSLILESASTNQTSMYLCASRVRGGGNQPQHFGDGTRLSIL.

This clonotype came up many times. CDR3 nucleotide sequence: TGCGCCAGCAGCCAAGGGGGGACAGGGGTCTTCAAGCAGTACTTC. It encodes CASSQGGTGVFKQYF. The chain joins TRBV4-1 to TRBJ2-7, with 10 bases fitting TRBD1. The CDR3 spans 15 residues. After removal of 1 base from V and 8 bases from J, the junction contained 8 bases not matched to a gene. Per the germline V gene, CDR1 is MGHRA and CDR2 is YSYEKL.

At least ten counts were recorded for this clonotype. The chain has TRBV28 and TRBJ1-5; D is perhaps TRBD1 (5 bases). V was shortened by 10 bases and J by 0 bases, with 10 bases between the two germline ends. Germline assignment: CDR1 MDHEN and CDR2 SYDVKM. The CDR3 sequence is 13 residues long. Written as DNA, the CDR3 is TGTGCCACCGGGACGGTTAGCAATCAGCCCCAGCATTTT. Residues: CATGTVSNQPQHF. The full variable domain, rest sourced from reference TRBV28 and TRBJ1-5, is DVKVTQSSRYLVKRTGEKVFLECVQDMDHENMFWYRQDPGLGLRLIYFSYDVKMKEKGDIPEGYSVSREKKERFSLILESASTNQTSMYLCATGTVSNQPQHFGDGTRLSIL.

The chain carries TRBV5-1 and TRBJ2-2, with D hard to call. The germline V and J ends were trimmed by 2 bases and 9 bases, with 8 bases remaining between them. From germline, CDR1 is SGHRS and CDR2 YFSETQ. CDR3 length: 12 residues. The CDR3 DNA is TGCGCCAGCAGCTTAGGGTTGAGGGAGCTGTTTTTT. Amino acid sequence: CASSLGLRELFF.

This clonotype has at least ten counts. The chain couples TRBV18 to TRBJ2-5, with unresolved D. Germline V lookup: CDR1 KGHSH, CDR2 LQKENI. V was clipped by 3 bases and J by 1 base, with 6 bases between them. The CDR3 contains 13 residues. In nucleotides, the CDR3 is TGTGCCAGCTCACCTCTCATCCAAGAGACCCAGTACTTC. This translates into CASSPLIQETQYF.

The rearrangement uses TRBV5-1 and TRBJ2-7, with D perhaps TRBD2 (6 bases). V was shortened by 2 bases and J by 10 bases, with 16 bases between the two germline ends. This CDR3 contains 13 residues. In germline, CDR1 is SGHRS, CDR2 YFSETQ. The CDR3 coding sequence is TGCGCCAGCAGCTTATCGGGAGATTTTCTCCAGTACTTC. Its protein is CASSLSGDFLQYF.

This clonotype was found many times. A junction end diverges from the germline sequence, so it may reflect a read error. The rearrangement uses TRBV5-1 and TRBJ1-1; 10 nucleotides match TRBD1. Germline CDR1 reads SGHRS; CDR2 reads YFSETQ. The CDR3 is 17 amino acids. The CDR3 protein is CASSPGVTGGPNTEAFF. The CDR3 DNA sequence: TGTGCCAGCAGCCCGGGAGTGACAGGGGGCCCGAACACTGAAGCTTTCTTT. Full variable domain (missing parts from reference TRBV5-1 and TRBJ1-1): KAGVTQTPRYLIKTRGQQVTLSCSPISGHRSVSWYQQTPGQGLQFLFEYFSETQRNKGNFPGRFSGRQFSNSRSEMNVSTLELGDSALYLCASSPGVTGGPNTEAFFGQGTRLTVV.

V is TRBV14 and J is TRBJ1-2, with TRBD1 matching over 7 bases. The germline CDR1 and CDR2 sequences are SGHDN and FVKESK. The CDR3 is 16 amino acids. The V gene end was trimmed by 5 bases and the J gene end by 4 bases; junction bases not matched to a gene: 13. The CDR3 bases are TGTGCCAGCAGCGCCCGGACCGGAGGGGGCCTCTATGGCTACACCTTC. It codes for CASSARTGGGLYGYTF.

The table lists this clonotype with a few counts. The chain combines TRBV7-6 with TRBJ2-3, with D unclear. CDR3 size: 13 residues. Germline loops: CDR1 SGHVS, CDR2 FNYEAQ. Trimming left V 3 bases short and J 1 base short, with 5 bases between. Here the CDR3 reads CASSFKGTDTQYF. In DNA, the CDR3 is TGTGCCAGCAGCTTCAAGGGCACAGATACGCAGTATTTT.

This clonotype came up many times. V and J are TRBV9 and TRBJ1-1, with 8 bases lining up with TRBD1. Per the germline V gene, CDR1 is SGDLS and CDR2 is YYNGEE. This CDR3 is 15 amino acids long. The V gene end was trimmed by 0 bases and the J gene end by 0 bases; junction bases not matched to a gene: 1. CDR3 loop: CASSVGDRMNTEAFF. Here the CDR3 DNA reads TGTGCCAGCAGCGTAGGGGACAGGATGAACACTGAAGCTTTCTTT.

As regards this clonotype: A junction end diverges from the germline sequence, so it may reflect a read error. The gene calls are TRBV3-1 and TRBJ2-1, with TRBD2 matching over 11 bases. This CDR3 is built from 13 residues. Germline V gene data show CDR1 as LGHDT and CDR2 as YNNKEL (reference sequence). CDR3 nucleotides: TGTGCCAGCAGCCAACAAACGGCTAGCGGGAGGATCTTC. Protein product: CASSQQTASGRIF.

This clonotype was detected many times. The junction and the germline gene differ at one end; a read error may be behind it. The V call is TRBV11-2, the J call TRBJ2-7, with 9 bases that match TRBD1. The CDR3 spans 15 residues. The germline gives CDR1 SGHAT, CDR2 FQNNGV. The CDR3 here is CASNLGQGSSYEQYF. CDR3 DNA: TGTGCCAGCAACTTAGGACAGGGGTCCTCCTACGAGCAGTACTTC.

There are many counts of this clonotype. The CDR3 is CASSPYHEQYF. The DNA of the CDR3 is TGTGCCAGCAGCCCCTATCACGAGCAGTACTTC. The chain recombines TRBV11-2 with TRBJ2-7; no reliable D call. CDR1 and CDR2 from the germline V gene are SGHAT and FQNNGV. The CDR3 has 11 amino acids. Deletions cut 5 bases from V and 5 bases from J, with 7 bases between.